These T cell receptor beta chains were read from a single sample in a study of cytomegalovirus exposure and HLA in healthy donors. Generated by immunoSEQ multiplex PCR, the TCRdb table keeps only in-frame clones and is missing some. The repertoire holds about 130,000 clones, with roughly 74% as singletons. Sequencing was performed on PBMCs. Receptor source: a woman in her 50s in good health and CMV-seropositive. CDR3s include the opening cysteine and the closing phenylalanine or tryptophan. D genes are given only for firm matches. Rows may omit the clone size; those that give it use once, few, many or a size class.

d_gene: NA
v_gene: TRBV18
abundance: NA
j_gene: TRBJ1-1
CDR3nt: TGTGCCAGCTCACTGGGAACAGGAATGAACACTGAAGCTTTCTTT
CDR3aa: CASSLGTGMNTEAFF

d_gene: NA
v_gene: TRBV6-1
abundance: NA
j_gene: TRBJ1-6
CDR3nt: TGTGCCAGCAGTGAACAGGGGTATTCACCCCTCCACTTT
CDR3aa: CASSEQGYSPLHF

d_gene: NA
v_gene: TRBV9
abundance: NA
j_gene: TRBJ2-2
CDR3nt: TGTGCCAGCAGGGGGGGACTGCTCACCGGGGAGCTGTTTTTT
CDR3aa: CASRGGLLTGELFF

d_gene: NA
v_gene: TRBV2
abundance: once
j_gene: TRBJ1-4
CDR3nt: TGTGCCAGCAGTTACGAGGAAAAACTGTTTTTT
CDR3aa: CASSYEEKLFF

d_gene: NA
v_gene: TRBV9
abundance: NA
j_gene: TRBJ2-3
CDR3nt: TGTGCCAGCAGCCCAGGGTGGGGGGGCCTCGAAGATACGCAGTATTTT
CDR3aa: CASSPGWGGLEDTQYF

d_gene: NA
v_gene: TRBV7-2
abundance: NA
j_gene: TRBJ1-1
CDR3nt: TGTGCCAGCAGCTTACAGGGTGCCACTGAAGCTTTCTTT
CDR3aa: CASSLQGATEAFF

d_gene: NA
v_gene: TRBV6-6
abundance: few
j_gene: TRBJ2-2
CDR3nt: TGTGCCAGCAGCCCTTACACCGGGGAGCTGTTTTTT
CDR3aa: CASSPYTGELFF

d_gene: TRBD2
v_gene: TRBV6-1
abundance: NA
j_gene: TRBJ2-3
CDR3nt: TGTGCCAGCAGTGAAGCGACGGGGGGTTCAGATACGCAGTATTTT
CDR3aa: CASSEATGGSDTQYF

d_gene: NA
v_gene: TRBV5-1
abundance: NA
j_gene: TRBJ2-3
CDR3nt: TGCGCCAGCAACCAGAACATGAATACGCAGTATTTT
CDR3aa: CASNQNMNTQYF

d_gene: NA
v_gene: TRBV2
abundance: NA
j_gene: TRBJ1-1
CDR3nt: TGTGCCAGCAGGGATCGGGGGGGTAACACTGAAGCTTTCTTT
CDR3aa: CASRDRGGNTEAFF